This T cell receptor beta chain comes out of a study of blood T cells in healthy people across ages. General study findings and limits: Diversity estimated from one million T cells was considered an underestimate.

The germline CDR1 and CDR2 sequences are SGHKS and YYEKEE (reference sequence). CDR3 length: 14 amino acids. Trimming removed 7 bases at V and 5 bases at J, with 13 bases between. Donor samples were obtained from healthy Caucasian individuals from Russia, aged roughly 6 to 90. Isolation recovered at least 6.5 million PBMCs from every sample. Details on this clonotype: The antigen is unknown.

Primed by a sample-barcoded 5' primer and a J-beta primer mix, a second PCR proceeded for 7 to 11 cycles. TCRdb reprocessed the 5' RACE reads with MiXCR, giving one entry per CDR3 protein. Of roughly 1,500,000 distinct CDR3 sequences listed, roughly 40% are singletons. This clonotype was sampled from a woman aged 18-29 years in good health. Specimen: blood. The chain recombines TRBV5-5 with TRBJ1-6; the D gene is possibly TRBD1 (5 bases). DNA of the CDR3: TGTGCCAGCTCCCAGGGTATCGATAATTCACCCCTCCACTTT. Protein product: CASSQGIDNSPLHF.